The rows below give T cell receptor beta chains drawn from one sample of a study of T cell responses to AZD1222 COVID-19 vaccine. Using immunoSEQ multiplex PCR, the repertoire was profiled, and TCRdb retains in-frame clones only, with some absent. The sample shows about 99,000 clones, approximately 89% of them seen only once. The input for sequencing was peripheral blood, taken 28 days after the second dose of the MenACWY control vaccine. These receptors originate from an adult who received the MenACWY meningococcal vaccine as a control. Both conserved end residues are part of each CDR3. The order of the fields is J gene, V gene, D gene, clone size, CDR3 protein, CDR3 DNA. The D gene is left open where the match is weak. A row's size may be missing; if present it is once, few, many or a size class.

J: TRBJ1-2; V: TRBV19; D: .; size: .; CDR3: CASRTVNYGYTF; DNA: TGTGCCAGTCGGACAGTTAACTATGGCTACACCTTC
J: TRBJ2-3; V: TRBV30; D: TRBD2; size: .; CDR3: CACGPGLATDTQYF; DNA: TGTGCCTGCGGCCCGGGACTAGCAACTGATACGCAGTATTTT
J: TRBJ2-7; V: TRBV28; D: .; size: .; CDR3: CASSSNYEQYF; DNA: TGTGCCAGCAGTTCCAACTACGAGCAGTACTTC
J: TRBJ2-3; V: TRBV28; D: TRBD1; size: .; CDR3: CASSPQGASDTQYF; DNA: TGTGCCAGCAGCCCTCAGGGGGCATCGGATACGCAGTATTTT
J: TRBJ2-3; V: TRBV3-1/TRBV3-2; D: .; size: .; CDR3: CASSQLSDTQYF; DNA: TGTGCCAGCAGTCAGCTATCAGATACGCAGTATTTT
J: TRBJ2-7; V: TRBV11-2; D: TRBD1; size: once; CDR3: CASSSPGQGAREQYF; DNA: TGTGCCAGCAGCTCCCCGGGACAGGGGGCGAGGGAGCAGTACTTC
J: TRBJ2-1; V: TRBV4-2; D: TRBD2; size: .; CDR3: CASSQAATSGLYNEQFF; DNA: TGTGCCAGCAGCCAAGCGGCGACTAGCGGGCTCTACAATGAGCAGTTCTTC
J: TRBJ1-2; V: TRBV29-1; D: .; size: few; CDR3: CSVEEAGRGYGYTF; DNA: TGCAGCGTTGAAGAGGCCGGAAGGGGGTATGGCTACACCTTC
J: TRBJ1-4; V: TRBV5-1; D: TRBD1; size: .; CDR3: CASSPPGTGHEKLFF; DNA: TGCGCCAGCAGCCCGCCGGGGACAGGGCATGAAAAACTGTTTTTT
J: TRBJ1-5; V: TRBV28; D: TRBD1; size: .; CDR3: CASSSDRVRGQPQHF; DNA: TGTGCCAGCAGTTCAGACAGGGTTCGGGGGCAGCCCCAGCATTTT
J: TRBJ1-1; V: TRBV7-9; D: TRBD1; size: .; CDR3: CASSLVGTGRMNTEAFF; DNA: TGTGCCAGCAGCTTAGTTGGGACAGGACGCATGAACACTGAAGCTTTCTTT
J: TRBJ2-3; V: TRBV4-1; D: .; size: .; CDR3: CASSQDVGSLTDTQYF; DNA: TGCGCCAGCAGCCAAGATGTGGGGTCCCTCACAGATACGCAGTATTTT
J: TRBJ2-2; V: TRBV4-1; D: TRBD1; size: .; CDR3: CASSLTGVSKNTGELFF; DNA: TGCGCCAGCAGCCTTACAGGGGTTTCAAAGAACACCGGGGAGCTGTTTTTT
J: TRBJ2-2; V: TRBV6-5; D: .; size: .; CDR3: CASSQAGTPRGELFF; DNA: TGTGCCAGCAGTCAGGCCGGGACTCCCCGCGGGGAGCTGTTTTTT
J: TRBJ1-2; V: TRBV18; D: TRBD1; size: .; CDR3: CASSPPDRTLNYGYTF; DNA: TGTGCCAGCTCACCACCGGACAGGACCTTAAACTATGGCTACACCTTC
J: TRBJ2-3; V: TRBV11-2; D: .; size: .; CDR3: CASSLDGARSDTQYF; DNA: TGTGCCAGCAGCTTAGACGGGGCCCGGTCAGATACGCAGTATTTT
J: TRBJ1-1; V: TRBV12-3/TRBV12-4; D: .; size: .; CDR3: CASSRRVNTEAFF; DNA: TGTGCCAGCAGTCGAAGGGTTAACACTGAAGCTTTCTTT
J: TRBJ2-7; V: TRBV7-3; D: .; size: .; CDR3: CASTPVSYEQYF; DNA: TGTGCCAGCACTCCTGTCTCCTACGAGCAGTACTTC
J: TRBJ2-5; V: TRBV6-5; D: TRBD1; size: .; CDR3: CASGDRRETQYF; DNA: TGTGCCAGTGGGGACAGACGGGAGACCCAGTACTTC
J: TRBJ2-7; V: TRBV9; D: TRBD1; size: once; CDR3: CASSVGSGQGLYF; DNA: TGTGCCAGCAGCGTAGGTAGCGGACAGGGCTTGTACTTC
J: TRBJ1-1; V: TRBV9; D: .; size: .; CDR3: CASSAQFRGTEAFF; DNA: TGTGCCAGCAGCGCGCAGTTCAGGGGCACTGAAGCTTTCTTT
J: TRBJ1-2; V: TRBV19; D: .; size: .; CDR3: CASSFFQGIGYTF; DNA: TGTGCCAGTAGTTTCTTCCAGGGTATCGGCTACACCTTC
J: TRBJ1-1; V: TRBV7-3; D: .; size: once; CDR3: CASSATGDNTEAFF; DNA: TGTGCCAGCAGCGCCACAGGAGATAACACTGAAGCTTTCTTT
J: TRBJ1-5; V: TRBV19; D: .; size: .; CDR3: CASSIGGRSHKPQHF; DNA: TGTGCCAGTAGTATTGGGGGTAGGTCCCACAAGCCCCAGCATTTT
J: TRBJ1-2; V: TRBV7-3; D: .; size: .; CDR3: CASSAQTEQGSYGYTF; DNA: TGTGCCAGCAGCGCCCAAACCGAACAGGGATCCTATGGCTACACCTTC
J: TRBJ1-5; V: TRBV12-3/TRBV12-4; D: TRBD1; size: .; CDR3: CASSWDRGQSQHF; DNA: TGTGCCAGCAGTTGGGACAGGGGGCAATCCCAGCATTTT
J: TRBJ1-2; V: TRBV6-1; D: .; size: .; CDR3: CASSEVGGDYGYTF; DNA: TGTGCCAGCAGTGAAGTTGGGGGAGACTATGGCTACACCTTC
J: TRBJ1-5; V: TRBV5-1; D: .; size: .; CDR3: CASSLGQGGQPQHF; DNA: TGCGCCAGCAGCTTGGGTCAGGGAGGTCAGCCCCAGCATTTT
J: TRBJ1-6; V: TRBV14; D: .; size: .; CDR3: CASRERSYNSPLHF; DNA: TGTGCCAGCCGCGAACGCTCCTATAATTCACCCCTCCACTTT
J: TRBJ2-2; V: TRBV2; D: TRBD1; size: few; CDR3: CASVPEQGLFGELFF; DNA: TGTGCCAGCGTCCCGGAACAGGGGCTCTTCGGGGAGCTGTTTTTT
J: TRBJ1-6; V: TRBV2; D: .; size: .; CDR3: CASSDGGTLGFLHF; DNA: TGTGCCAGCAGTGACGGCGGCACACTGGGGTTCCTCCACTTT
J: TRBJ1-4; V: TRBV6-5; D: TRBD1; size: .; CDR3: CASSYSAGGVKLFF; DNA: TGTGCCAGCAGTTACTCGGCAGGGGGAGTAAAACTGTTTTTT
J: TRBJ1-4; V: TRBV10-3; D: .; size: .; CDR3: CAVQGRTNEKLFF; DNA: TGTGCCGTCCAGGGTAGAACTAATGAAAAACTGTTTTTT
J: TRBJ1-6; V: TRBV11-2; D: .; size: .; CDR3: CASSLDRRSPLHF; DNA: TGTGCCAGCAGCTTAGATCGCAGGTCACCCCTCCACTTT
J: TRBJ2-5; V: TRBV5-4; D: TRBD2; size: .; CDR3: CASSQGLAGATQETQYF; DNA: TGTGCCAGCAGCCAAGGACTAGCGGGGGCGACACAAGAGACCCAGTACTTC
J: TRBJ2-1; V: TRBV7-2; D: .; size: .; CDR3: CASSAVKSSYNEQFF; DNA: TGTGCCAGCAGCGCAGTTAAAAGCTCCTACAATGAGCAGTTCTTC
J: TRBJ1-4; V: TRBV18; D: .; size: once; CDR3: CASKQGPNEKLFF; DNA: TGTGCCAGTAAACAGGGCCCGAATGAAAAACTGTTTTTT